This T cell receptor beta chain was captured by sequencing in a study of breast tumors, draining lymph nodes, adjacent tissues. TCRdb reprocessed the multiplex PCR reads with MiXCR, giving one entry per CDR3 protein. This table holds 150,000 or so distinct CDR3 sequences, 33% found once. Note on this clonotype: What it binds is not known. This may be a read error, as it is one base from a much larger clone.

Axillary draining lymph nodes of breast cancer patients supplied the node samples. Trimming at V came to 3 bases and at J to 9 bases, leaving 10 bases not matched to a gene. The CDR3 runs to 14 residues. The germline CDR1 and CDR2 sequences are DFQATT and SNEGSKA (reference sequence). Findings and limits, study-wide: Findings are consistent with lymph node origin and intratumoral expansion of most tumor T cells. Tumor and nontumor repertoires were significantly more similar in luminal-like than in basal-like breast cancer. Tumor TCR diversity was below lymph nodes but above nontumor tissue.

The TCR originated in a female donor with breast cancer. Some clones in this sample may be carry-over from other donors' samples. The chain has TRBV20-1 and TRBJ2-1, with TRBD2 matching 8 bases. Sequencing was carried out using axillary lymph node tissue. This chain's CDR3 is CSASVAGFNTEQFF. The CDR3, as DNA: TGCAGTGCTAGCGTAGCGGGATTTAATACTGAGCAGTTCTTC.